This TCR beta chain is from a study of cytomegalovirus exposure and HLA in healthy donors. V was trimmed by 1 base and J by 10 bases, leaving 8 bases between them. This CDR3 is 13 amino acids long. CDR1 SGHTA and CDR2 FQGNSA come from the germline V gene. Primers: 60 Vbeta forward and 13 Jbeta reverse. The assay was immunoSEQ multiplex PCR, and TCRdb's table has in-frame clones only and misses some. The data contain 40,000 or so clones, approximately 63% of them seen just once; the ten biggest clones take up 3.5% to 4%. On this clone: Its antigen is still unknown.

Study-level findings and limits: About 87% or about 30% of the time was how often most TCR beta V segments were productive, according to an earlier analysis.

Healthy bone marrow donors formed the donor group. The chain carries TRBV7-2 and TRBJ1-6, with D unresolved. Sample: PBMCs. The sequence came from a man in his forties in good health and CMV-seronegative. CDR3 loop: CASSLDLSSPLHF. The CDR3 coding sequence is TGTGCCAGCAGCTTAGATCTTTCCTCACCCCTCCACTTT.